This T cell receptor beta chain is from a study of prognosis after radiotherapy for stage I lung cancer. It was by two-round multiplex PCR that TCR beta CDR3 was amplified from genomic DNA. Primers specific to each TRBV and TRBJ gene drove first-round PCR. TCRdb re-derived calls from the multiplex PCR reads in MiXCR, one entry per CDR3 protein. The repertoire has about 21,000 distinct CDR3 sequences, around 46% of them found once; the top ten carry 30% to 35%. The germline gives CDR1 MNHEY, CDR2 SMNVEV (reference sequence). Between the trimmed V and J ends, which lost 4 bases and 5 bases, there was a span of 15 bases. The CDR3 length is 14 residues.

This sample comprised PBMCs, obtained before or after stereotactic body radiation therapy (not recorded which). The V call is TRBV27, the J call TRBJ2-7, with TRBD2 as a possible D gene (6 bases). This clonotype was obtained from a donor at least 50 years old with non-small cell lung cancer. The CDR3 sequence is CASSSGAGRNEQYF. In DNA, the CDR3 is TGTGCCAGCAGTTCCGGAGCGGGTAGAAACGAGCAGTACTTC.